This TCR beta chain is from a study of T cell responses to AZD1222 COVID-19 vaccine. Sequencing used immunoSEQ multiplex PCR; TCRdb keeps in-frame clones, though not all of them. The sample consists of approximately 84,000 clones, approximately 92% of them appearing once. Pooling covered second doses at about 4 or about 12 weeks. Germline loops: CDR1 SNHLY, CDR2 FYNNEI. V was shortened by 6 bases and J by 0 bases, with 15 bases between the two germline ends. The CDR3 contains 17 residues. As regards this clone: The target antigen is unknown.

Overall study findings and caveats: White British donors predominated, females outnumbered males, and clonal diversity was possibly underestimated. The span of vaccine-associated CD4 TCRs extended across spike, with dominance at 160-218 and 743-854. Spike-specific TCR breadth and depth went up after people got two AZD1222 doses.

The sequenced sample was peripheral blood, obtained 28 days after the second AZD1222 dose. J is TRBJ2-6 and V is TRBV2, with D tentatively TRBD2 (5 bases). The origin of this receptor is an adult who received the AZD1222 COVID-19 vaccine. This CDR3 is CASSLGRAPSGANVLTF. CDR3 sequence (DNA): TGTGCCAGCAGCCTCGGGCGGGCCCCCTCTGGGGCCAACGTCCTGACTTTC.